These T cell receptor beta chains were read from a single sample in a study of blood T cells in healthy people across ages. TCRdb used MiXCR to reprocess the 5' RACE reads, holding one entry per CDR3 protein. The sample holds roughly 1,700,000 distinct CDR3 sequences, roughly 30% seen once. Input material: blood. The origin of the receptors is a woman in her 30s in good health. Each CDR3 is given with its conserved first and last residue. D genes are given only for firm matches. Clone sizes are given selectively: once, few, many, or a class where the clone is expanded.

CDR3 length,V gene,D gene,clone size,J gene,CDR3 DNA,CDR3 protein
13,TRBV6-1,NA,NA,TRBJ1-2,TGTGCCAGCAGACAGACTACGACGGGGGGCTACACCTTC,CASRQTTTGGYTF
15,TRBV5-1,NA,NA,TRBJ2-7,TGCGCCAGCAGTCAACCTGAGACATTTTCCTACGAGCAGTACTTC,CASSQPETFSYEQYF
15,TRBV9,TRBD2,NA,TRBJ2-5,TGTGCCAGCAGCCACTTGGCGGGAGGGGCGGGGACCCAGTACTTC,CASSHLAGGAGTQYF
16,TRBV3-1,NA,NA,TRBJ1-5,TGTGCCAGCAGCCAAGGCTTACGAGGGTCCGATCAGCCCCAGCATTTT,CASSQGLRGSDQPQHF
16,TRBV27,NA,many,TRBJ2-3,TGTGCCAGCAGTTTCTCCAGCGGAGGGGCCACAGATACGCAGTATTTT,CASSFSSGGATDTQYF
14,TRBV20-1,TRBD1,many,TRBJ2-7,TGCAGTGCTAGGCCTGGGACAGGGGCAGGCGAGCAGTACTTC,CSARPGTGAGEQYF
13,TRBV7-2,NA,few,TRBJ2-3,TGTGCCAGCAGCTTGCTACTCCCAGATACGCAGTATTTT,CASSLLLPDTQYF
14,TRBV29-1,TRBD2,few,TRBJ2-3,TGCAGCGTCTCAGGACTAGCGGGCACAGATACGCAGTATTTT,CSVSGLAGTDTQYF
13,TRBV9,TRBD2,NA,TRBJ2-5,TGTGCCAGCAGCGTAGAAGGGGAGGGGACCCAGTACTTC,CASSVEGEGTQYF
17,TRBV24-1,TRBD2,NA,TRBJ2-1,TGTGCCACCAGTAGTACTAGCGGAGGGGGGTCCTACAATGAGCAGTTCTTC,CATSSTSGGGSYNEQFF
16,TRBV20-1,NA,NA,TRBJ1-2,TGCAGTGCTACTTCTATGTTAGGGCAGGGGAGCCATGGCTACACCTTC,CSATSMLGQGSHGYTF
16,TRBV5-1,TRBD2,few,TRBJ2-3,TGCGCCAGCAGCTTGGCTGGCGGGGGGGCCGCAGATACGCAGTATTTT,CASSLAGGGAADTQYF
16,TRBV12-3/TRBV12-4,TRBD2,NA,TRBJ2-3,TGTGCCAGCAGTCTGTGGACTAGCGCGAGCACAGATACGCAGTATTTT,CASSLWTSASTDTQYF
13,TRBV7-2,NA,many,TRBJ2-1,TGTGCCAGCAGGGATATTGGTGAGGGCGAGCAGTTCTTC,CASRDIGEGEQFF
17,TRBV7-2,TRBD2,NA,TRBJ2-1,TGTGCCGGCAGGTCTACAGGGCCTAGCGGGGGGTACAATGAGCAGTTCTTC,CAGRSTGPSGGYNEQFF
15,TRBV20-1,NA,NA,TRBJ2-1,TGCAGTGCTACAAACACTGGGACCGGCTGGGGGAAGCAGTTCTTC,CSATNTGTGWGKQFF
14,TRBV29-1,NA,NA,TRBJ2-1,TGCAGCGTTGATTCCCCCCCTGGAGGGAATGAGCAGTTCTTC,CSVDSPPGGNEQFF
17,TRBV12-3/TRBV12-4,TRBD2,few,TRBJ2-3,TGTGCCAGCAGTTTAGCGCAATTAGCGGGCCTCACAGATACGCAGTATTTT,CASSLAQLAGLTDTQYF
10,TRBV20-1,NA,NA,TRBJ1-2,TGCAGTGCTAGAGCCATAGCCTACACCTTC,CSARAIAYTF
14,TRBV29-1,NA,many,TRBJ2-1,TGCAGCGTTAGCGGGCCCGGCTCCTACAATGAGCAGTTCTTC,CSVSGPGSYNEQFF
15,TRBV20-1,TRBD1,NA,TRBJ1-5,TGCAGTGTAGCAGGGGGAGCGGAGTCAGTCCAGTCCCAGCATTTT,CSVAGGAESVQSQHF
16,TRBV24-1,TRBD1,NA,TRBJ2-7,TGTGCCACCAGTGATCCCGGACAGGGGCCCTACAATGAGCAGTACTTC,CATSDPGQGPYNEQYF
13,TRBV24-1,NA,few,TRBJ2-1,TGTGCCACCAGTGGATTGGGCTACAATGAGCAGTTCTTC,CATSGLGYNEQFF
17,TRBV9,NA,few,TRBJ2-6,TGTGCCAGCAGCGCTCCAGACGGCGTTTCTGGGGCCAACGTCCTGACTTTC,CASSAPDGVSGANVLTF
13,TRBV7-2,NA,NA,TRBJ2-7,TGTGCCAGCAGCATGGGGCTCCGCTACGAGCAGTACTTC,CASSMGLRYEQYF
18,TRBV15,TRBD1,NA,TRBJ2-1,TGTGCCACCAGCAGTCAAGACAGGGGCAGCCAATCTTACAATGAGCAGTTCTTC,CATSSQDRGSQSYNEQFF
15,TRBV7-2,NA,once,TRBJ1-5,TGTGCCAGCAGCCCCCAGACAGGCCCCAATCAGCCCCAGCATTTT,CASSPQTGPNQPQHF
14,TRBV6-1,NA,few,TRBJ2-7,TGTGCCAGCAGTGAAGCGCGGGCAGCCTACGAGCAGTACTTC,CASSEARAAYEQYF
15,TRBV2,NA,NA,TRBJ2-3,TGTGCCAGCAGTACCACGGGGGGCCTCACGGATACGCAGTATTTT,CASSTTGGLTDTQYF
13,TRBV28,NA,NA,TRBJ2-7,TGTGCCAGCAGGGGTAGGACAGTCTACGAGCAGTACTTC,CASRGRTVYEQYF
15,TRBV11-3,NA,NA,TRBJ2-5,TGTGCCAGCAGCTCAGATCAAACGGATCAAGAGACCCAGTACTTC,CASSSDQTDQETQYF
17,TRBV6-6,TRBD1,NA,TRBJ1-5,TGTGCCAGCAGTTACGGTCCGGGACAGAGGAGCAATCAGCCCCAGCATTTT,CASSYGPGQRSNQPQHF
16,TRBV24-1,TRBD1,few,TRBJ2-5,TGTGCCACCAGTGATCCGGGACAGGGGGAACAAGAGACCCAGTACTTC,CATSDPGQGEQETQYF
16,TRBV11-3,NA,NA,TRBJ2-7,TGTGCCAGCAGCTTAGAGATCAGGGATGGGATGAGCGAGCAGTACTTC,CASSLEIRDGMSEQYF
13,TRBV20-1,NA,NA,TRBJ1-1,TGCAGTGCTAGAGATAATGGGGGCACTGAAGCTTTCTTT,CSARDNGGTEAFF
16,TRBV10-3,TRBD2,few,TRBJ2-3,TGTGCCATCAGTGAGATACTAGCGGGGGGATCAGATACGCAGTATTTT,CAISEILAGGSDTQYF
13,TRBV9,NA,many,TRBJ1-2,TGTGCCAGCAGCCTCCGAGGGGGACGAGGCTACACCTTC,CASSLRGGRGYTF
12,TRBV20-1,TRBD1,NA,TRBJ2-1,TGCAGTGCCACACAGGGGTACAATGAGCAGTTCTTC,CSATQGYNEQFF
16,TRBV6-5,TRBD2,many,TRBJ2-7,TGTGCCAGCAGCCCTCACCCTAGCGGGAGCTCCTACGAGCAGTACTTC,CASSPHPSGSSYEQYF
15,TRBV7-2,TRBD1,NA,TRBJ1-2,TGTGCCAGCAGCTTACAGGGGGACCGTGGGTATGGCTACACCTTC,CASSLQGDRGYGYTF
15,TRBV7-9,NA,NA,TRBJ1-1,TGTGCCAGCAGCTCCCCGGGCTACGGGGACACTGAAGCTTTCTTT,CASSSPGYGDTEAFF
15,TRBV12-3/TRBV12-4,NA,few,TRBJ2-3,TGTGCCAGCAGTCAGACAGAATCCGGGACAGATACGCAGTATTTT,CASSQTESGTDTQYF
14,TRBV7-2,NA,NA,TRBJ2-1,TGTGCCAGCAGCTTGGGACTTCCTAAGGATGAGCAGTTCTTC,CASSLGLPKDEQFF
14,TRBV7-2,NA,NA,TRBJ1-2,TGTGCCAGCAGCGCACAAGGAGGGAACTATGGCTACACCTTC,CASSAQGGNYGYTF
15,TRBV7-2,TRBD2,NA,TRBJ2-7,TGTGCCAGCAGCAGAACCGGGACTAGCGTTTACGAGCAGTACTTC,CASSRTGTSVYEQYF
17,TRBV6-2/TRBV6-3,TRBD1,NA,TRBJ2-2,TGTGCCAGCAGTTCAGGGACAGGGACGGGACGGACCGGGGAGCTGTTTTTT,CASSSGTGTGRTGELFF
13,TRBV24-1,TRBD1,NA,TRBJ1-2,TGTGCCACCAGTGATGGGGACAGGAGTGGCTACACCTTC,CATSDGDRSGYTF